This T cell receptor (beta chain) is drawn from a study of T-cell reconstitution after alpha-beta-depleted transplantation in children. Overall study findings and caveats: At around two months after transplant, the alpha-beta T cells were reportedly derived from several hundred expanded clones that came from non-depleted graft cells.

The CDR3 length is 15 residues. Germline V lookup: CDR1 DFQATT, CDR2 SNEGSKA (reference sequence). V lost 3 bases, J lost 3 bases, and 4 bases stayed unmatched. On this clonotype itself: Its cognate antigen is unknown.

Unique molecular identifiers were used in preparing the TCRbeta library. TCRdb used MiXCR to reprocess the PCR reads, holding one entry per CDR3 protein. The sample lists 700,000 to 950,000 distinct CDR3 sequences, roughly 16% occurring once. The chain joins TRBV20-1 to TRBJ2-6; 8 bases are shared with TRBD1. The TCR was taken from a male patient between 10 and 17 years old who had a stem cell transplant for acute lymphoblastic leukemia, so the T cells may come from the graft donor. The sample here was PBMCs, mostly from graft donor cells, taken 360 days after TCRalphabeta/CD19-depleted stem cell transplant. The CDR3 DNA sequence: TGCAGTGCTAGCGACAGGGGACGTGGGGCCAACGTCCTGACTTTC. It encodes CSASDRGRGANVLTF.